The 15 T cell receptor beta chains below were found in one sample sequenced in a study of identical twins. One entry per CDR3 protein, called by TCRdb with MiXCR from the 5' RACE reads. Of under 800,000 distinct CDR3 sequences in the sample, less than 25% were seen once. This sample was also put to use in a study of T cells expressing NK-cell markers.

The sequenced sample was PBMCs. All receptors come from a woman aged 18-29 years in good health.

The V gene is TRBV12-3 or TRBV12-4, the J gene TRBJ2-7; TRBD2 aligns across 16 bases. The CDR3 contains 18 residues. V dropped 4 bases and J dropped 2; count of bases not matched to a gene: 8. The CDR3 reads CASSSSQGLAGGPYEQYF. The CDR3 nucleotides are TGTGCCAGCAGTTCGTCCCAGGGACTAGCGGGAGGGCCCTACGAGCAGTACTTC.

The chain links TRBV20-1 to TRBJ2-1; D may be TRBD2 (6 bases). Trimming took off 0 bases at V and 8 bases at J, with 8 bases between the two ends. Germline CDR1 is DFQATT and CDR2 is SNEGSKA (reference sequence). The CDR3 covers 12 residues. The CDR3 here is CSARDGGYEQFF. CDR3 coding DNA: TGCAGTGCTAGAGATGGAGGGTATGAGCAGTTCTTC.

This clonotype was seen repeatedly, ten times or more. The chain joins TRBV10-3 to TRBJ2-1; D gene uncertain. CDR3 length equals 12 residues. V was trimmed by 7 bases and J by 8 bases, leaving 12 bases between them. In germline, CDR1 is ENHRY, CDR2 SYGVKD. The CDR3 DNA reads TGTGCCATCAAAGACAATAAGGATGAGCAGTTCTTC. Protein sequence: CAIKDNKDEQFF.

This sequence joins TRBV18 and TRBJ2-7; no definite D call. The CDR3 spans 14 residues. The germline V and J ends were trimmed by 6 bases and 3 bases, with 15 bases remaining between them. Germline CDR1 is KGHSH and CDR2 is LQKENI. CDR3 DNA: TGTGCCAGCTCTCACGAAAGGTGGGGCTACGAGCAGTACTTC. Translation: CASSHERWGYEQYF.

This sequence joins TRBV15 and TRBJ1-1; D is uncertain. Trimming took off 3 bases at V and 1 base at J, with 9 bases between the two ends. The CDR3 extends over 14 amino acids. CDR1 and CDR2 from the germline V gene are LNHNV and YYDKDF (reference sequence). The CDR3 DNA is TGTGCCACCAGCAGTTCTGGACGGAACACTGAAGCTTTCTTT. This sequence encodes CATSSSGRNTEAFF. The variable domain in full, with the rest retrieved from reference TRBV15 and TRBJ1-1, is DAMVIQNPRYQVTQFGKPVTLSCSQTLNHNVMYWYQQKSSQAPKLLFHYYDKDFNNEADTPDNFQSRRPNTSFCFLDIRSPGLGDTAMYLCATSSSGRNTEAFFGQGTRLTVV.

The rearrangement joins TRBV6-1 to TRBJ2-1, with 10 bases identical to TRBD2. This CDR3 is 20 amino acids long. Germline loops: CDR1 MNHNS, CDR2 SASEGT. Trimming took 2 bases from V and 3 from J; bases not matched to a gene: 16. As DNA, the CDR3 is TGTGCCAGCAGTGAATGGGTCGGGCTAGCGGGGGAGGGATTCTACAATGAGCAGTTCTTC. It translates to CASSEWVGLAGEGFYNEQFF.

Ten or more counts support this clonotype. This CDR3 reads CAMGTSSTDTQYF. The DNA of the CDR3 is TGTGCCATGGGGACCTCAAGCACAGATACGCAGTATTTT. The V call is TRBV12-3 or TRBV12-4, the J call TRBJ2-3, with D perhaps matching TRBD1 or TRBD2 (5 bases each). The CDR3 has 13 residues. The V end lost 10 bases, the J end lost 0 bases, and 11 bases lay between the germline ends.

This clonotype was observed a handful of times. This chain connects TRBV12-3 or TRBV12-4 to TRBJ2-7; D may correspond to TRBD1 or TRBD2 (6 bases each). V lost 4 bases and J 6 bases, leaving 19 bases between the germline ends. The CDR3 is 15 amino acids. CDR3 residues: CASSYPPSGAGEQYF. CDR3 bases: TGTGCCAGCAGTTACCCCCCATCGGGGGCGGGCGAGCAGTACTTC.

This chain uses TRBV5-6 with TRBJ2-7, with D possibly matching TRBD2 (5 bases). The V gene lost 4 bases and the J gene lost 4 bases, with 18 bases spanning the gap. The CDR3 contains 15 residues. The germline V gene has CDR1 SGHDT and CDR2 YYEEEE. As DNA, the CDR3 is TGTGCCAGCAGCATGCTCGGGCCCCGGGGATACGAGCAGTACTTC. This sequence encodes CASSMLGPRGYEQYF.

V and J are TRBV5-1 and TRBJ2-6, with TRBD2 matching over 7 bases. V was pared by 2 bases and J by 2 bases, with 10 bases of the junction left unmatched. In germline, CDR1 is SGHRS, CDR2 YFSETQ. The CDR3 contains 18 residues. CDR3 amino acids: CASSFGRLALAGANVLTF. CDR3 sequence (DNA): TGCGCCAGCAGCTTCGGTAGACTAGCCCTGGCTGGGGCCAACGTCCTGACTTTC. Full variable domain (missing parts from reference TRBV5-1 and TRBJ2-6): KAGVTQTPRYLIKTRGQQVTLSCSPISGHRSVSWYQQTPGQGLQFLFEYFSETQRNKGNFPGRFSGRQFSNSRSEMNVSTLELGDSALYLCASSFGRLALAGANVLTFGAGSRLTVL.

There are a few counts of this clonotype. The rearrangement links TRBV4-3 to TRBJ2-3; D could derive from TRBD1 or TRBD2 (5 bases each). This CDR3 comprises 15 residues. Germline CDR1 and CDR2: LGHNA and YSLEER. V was cut by 0 bases and J by 2 bases, with 9 bases left in between. CDR3: CASSQEGRNTDTQYF. CDR3 in DNA: TGCGCCAGCAGCCAAGAGGGACGGAACACAGATACGCAGTATTTT.

This chain links TRBV12-3 or TRBV12-4 with TRBJ1-6; D ambiguous. The CDR3 has 17 residues. Trimming removed 6 bases from V and 0 bases from J, with 15 bases in between. CDR3 sequence reads: CASSPRPMSSYNSPLHF. The CDR3 DNA sequence: TGTGCCAGCAGCCCTCGGCCCATGAGCTCCTATAATTCACCCCTCCACTTT.

V usage is TRBV20-1 and J usage is TRBJ2-1; 11 bases line up with TRBD2. The germline V gene has CDR1 DFQATT and CDR2 SNEGSKA (reference sequence). With 0 bases clipped from V and 7 bases from J, the junction kept 8 bases outside the gene matches. This CDR3 comprises 16 residues. The CDR3 DNA reads TGCAGTGCTAGAGATCCCACTAGCGGGAGAATTAATGAGCAGTTCTTC. Translating it yields CSARDPTSGRINEQFF.

V gene TRBV5-1 combines with J gene TRBJ2-7; D tentatively reads TRBD1 or TRBD2 (6 bases each). This CDR3 has 14 amino acids. CDR1 SGHRS and CDR2 YFSETQ come from the germline V gene. V lost 0 bases to trimming and J lost 9 bases, with 16 bases between them. This CDR3 is CASSLDGGGGVQYF. The DNA for the CDR3 is TGCGCCAGCAGCTTGGACGGGGGCGGAGGGGTGCAGTACTTC.

The V gene is TRBV12-3 or TRBV12-4, the J gene TRBJ2-2; 9 positions match TRBD1. The CDR3 has 15 residues. V trimming: 6 bases; J trimming: 6 bases; junction bases outside the gene matches: 8. The chain's CDR3 is CASSRSGTGPGELFF. The CDR3 DNA reads as TGTGCCAGCAGCCGGTCCGGGACAGGGCCCGGGGAGCTGTTTTTT.